What follows are 10 T cell receptor beta chains derived from one specimen sequenced in a study of CD8+CD57+ T cells in acquired aplastic anemia. Template material for TCR beta VDJ and CDR3 profiling consisted of genomic DNA. Each CDR3 protein gets one entry after TCRdb re-called the reads with MiXCR. The table has about 180,000 distinct CDR3 sequences, approximately 52% seen once; the top ten hold 1.8%. CD8+CD57+ cell expansion had been shown by flow cytometry in patients chosen for sequencing. The sample consisted of sorted CD4+, CD8+, or CD8+CD57+ T cells (not recorded which) from PBMCs. Receptor source: a human donor with aplastic anemia.

A few counts support this clonotype. V is TRBV6-5 and J is TRBJ2-3; TRBD1 aligns across 8 bases. The V segment lost 0 bases and the J segment 10 bases; nucleotides outside the gene matches: 12. Germline values: CDR1 MNHEY, CDR2 SVGAGI. CDR3 size: 16 residues. CDR3 sequence (DNA): TGTGCCAGCAGTTACTCGAAAGGCAGGGGGCTTGTGGCGCAGTATTTT. This encodes CASSYSKGRGLVAQYF.

The sample holds many counts of this clonotype. The chain employs TRBV28 and TRBJ2-7; no definite D call. The CDR3 is made up of 15 amino acids. V lost 4 bases and J lost 1, with 14 bases in between. CDR1 is MDHEN and CDR2 is SYDVKM in the germline V gene. The CDR3 DNA reads TGTGCCAGCAGTTCCTTTAGCCTAGTGTCCTACGAGCAGTACTTC. Protein: CASSSFSLVSYEQYF.

This clonotype came up many times. The CDR3 reads CASRGGFSSYGYTF. The CDR3 DNA reads TGTGCCAGCAGGGGGGGGTTTTCGTCCTATGGCTACACCTTC. The V gene is TRBV2, the J gene TRBJ1-2; D possibly corresponds to TRBD1 (5 bases). Germline values: CDR1 SNHLY, CDR2 FYNNEI. This CDR3 region has 14 residues. Trimming removed 6 bases at V and 4 bases at J, with 15 bases between.

This rearrangement joins TRBV2 to TRBJ1-6, with TRBD1 matching 7 bases. The CDR3 is 13 residues long. Germline CDR1 SNHLY, CDR2 FYNNEI. Trimming at V came to 5 bases and at J to 10 bases, leaving 5 bases not matched to a gene. CDR3 amino acids: CASSSGGGSPLHF. CDR3 in DNA: TGTGCCAGCAGTTCAGGGGGGGGATCACCCCTCCACTTT.

V is TRBV2 and J is TRBJ2-2; D not certain. Germline CDR1 reads SNHLY; CDR2 reads FYNNEI. The CDR3 runs to 13 residues. V lost 4 bases to trimming and J lost 3 bases, with 6 bases between them. The CDR3 region is CASSGGDTGELFF. In DNA form, the CDR3 reads TGTGCCAGCAGTGGTGGGGACACCGGGGAGCTGTTTTTT.

This clonotype was counted ten times or more. The chain combines TRBV12-3 or TRBV12-4 with TRBJ2-7; 8 bases map to TRBD1. Trimming cost V 6 bases and J 7 bases; bases outside gene matches: 8. The CDR3 extends over 13 amino acids. The CDR3 DNA reads TGTGCCAGCAGGGGACAGGTGGTTTTTGAGCAGTACTTC. Translated: CASRGQVVFEQYF.

V is TRBV6-1 and J is TRBJ2-4; D uncertain. The length of the CDR3 is 15 residues. Germline assignment: CDR1 MNHNS and CDR2 SASEGT. The germline V and J ends were trimmed by 2 bases and 0 bases, with 8 bases remaining between them. In DNA, the CDR3 is TGTGCCAGCAGTGAACAGGTGACAGCCAAAAACATTCAGTACTTC. The encoded protein is CASSEQVTAKNIQYF.

This clonotype was seen repeatedly, ten times or more. This rearrangement joins TRBV7-8 to TRBJ2-2, with D hard to call. The V and J ends lost 1 base and 6 bases respectively, with 6 bases between them. Germline V lookup: CDR1 SGHVS, CDR2 FQNEAQ. The CDR3 consists of 13 residues. Written as DNA, the CDR3 is TGTGCCAGCAGCTTAGAATCCGCCGGGGAGCTGTTTTTT. It specifies CASSLESAGELFF.

This clonotype was recorded at least ten times. The rearrangement uses TRBV20-1 and TRBJ2-7; 9 nucleotides align to TRBD2. The length of the CDR3 is 15 residues. V trimming: 6 bases; J trimming: 5 bases; junction bases outside the gene matches: 14. Looked up from germline, CDR1 is DFQATT and CDR2 is SNEGSKA (reference sequence). In DNA form, the CDR3 reads TGCAGTGCCCTCAAAAGTGCGGGAGGGCCCCACGAGCAGTACTTC. Translating it yields CSALKSAGGPHEQYF.

This clonotype was seen more than once but under ten times. The rearrangement joins TRBV5-1 to TRBJ2-6; no definite D call. CDR3 size: 16 residues. The germline V gene encodes CDR1 SGHRS and CDR2 YFSETQ. With 0 bases removed from V and 4 bases from J, the gap between germline ends came to 11 bases. The chain's CDR3 is CASSLVAGSGANVLTF. Written as DNA, the CDR3 is TGCGCCAGCAGCTTGGTAGCAGGCTCCGGGGCCAACGTCCTGACTTTC.